The entry below gives a single TCR beta chain sequence along with its context. The data were obtained in a study of technical replicates of blood from a few donors. V lost 5 bases, J lost 8 bases, and 7 bases stayed unmatched. This CDR3 region has 14 residues. Germline assignment: CDR1 SGHAT and CDR2 FQNNGV. The protocol was immunoSEQ multiplex PCR, while the TCRdb copy is restricted to in-frame clones and leaves out a portion. The sample has about 16,000 clones, about 87% seen once. The TCR sequence derives from a human donor in good health. Input material: PBMCs. The chain combines TRBV11-2 with TRBJ2-1; 9 bases are a match to TRBD2. The CDR3 sequence: CASSLASGMDEQFF. For the CDR3, the DNA is TGTGCCAGCAGCCTGGCTAGCGGGATGGATGAGCAGTTCTTC.